This entry lists 21 T cell receptor beta chains sequenced from one sample in a study of OX40 agonist ivuxolimab in advanced cancers. Data came from immunoSEQ multiplex PCR; TCRdb stores just in-frame clones and leaves some out. The sample includes some 66,000 clones, roughly 88% of them seen just once. Specimen: CD4+ or CD8+ T cells sorted from blood, collected in a trial of the OX40 agonist ivuxolimab. Receptors were obtained from an adult with an advanced solid tumor such as melanoma, head and neck, liver or kidney cancer.

The chain recombines TRBV12-5 with TRBJ1-5; D is undetermined. This CDR3 is built from 18 residues. Trimming stripped 0 bases from V and 4 bases from J, with 19 bases between. Germline CDR1 reads LGHNT; CDR2 reads FRNRAP. CDR3 in amino acids: CASGLVSLDGRTNQPQHF. CDR3 coding DNA: TGTGCTAGTGGTTTGGTTTCCCTGGACGGAAGAACAAATCAGCCCCAGCATTTT.

The CDR3 here is CASSLVSSTDTQYF. The CDR3 bases are TGCGCCAGCAGCTTGGTTAGCAGCACAGATACGCAGTATTTT. The gene calls are TRBV5-1 and TRBJ2-3; D is unclear. This CDR3 is 14 amino acids long. Germline CDR1 SGHRS, CDR2 YFSETQ. V was shortened by 0 bases and J by 0 bases, with 5 bases between the two germline ends.

The chain couples TRBV5-6 to TRBJ2-5; 12 positions match TRBD1. This CDR3 comprises 14 residues. The germline V gene has CDR1 SGHDT and CDR2 YYEEEE. V gave up 4 bases and J gave up 7 bases; unmatched junction bases: 5. CDR3 amino acids: CASSRGTGGLTQYF. CDR3 DNA: TGTGCCAGCAGCCGGGGGACAGGGGGCCTGACCCAGTACTTC.

The rearrangement uses TRBV4-3 and TRBJ1-4; TRBD1 might be the D (6 bases). Germline CDR1 is LGHNA and CDR2 is YSLEER. Trimming took 4 bases from V and 0 from J, leaving 12 bases between them. CDR3 length equals 16 residues. Here the CDR3 DNA reads TGCGCCAGCAGCCCGGGGGGCACCTCAACTAATGAAAAACTGTTTTTT. Its protein is CASSPGGTSTNEKLFF.

The V call is TRBV18, the J call TRBJ1-4; D gene uncertain. This CDR3 has 17 amino acids. Germline loops: CDR1 KGHSH, CDR2 LQKENI. V shed 6 bases and J shed 0 bases, with 17 bases lying between them. DNA for the CDR3: TGTGCCAGCTCCAACCTGGGGATTGGCCCAACTAATGAAAAACTGTTTTTT. The encoded protein is CASSNLGIGPTNEKLFF.

The V call is TRBV5-4, the J call TRBJ1-3, with TRBD1 as a possible D gene (5 bases). The germline V gene encodes CDR1 SGHNT and CDR2 YYREEE (reference sequence). Trimming took off 0 bases at V and 0 bases at J, with 10 bases between the two ends. The CDR3 has 16 amino acids. CDR3 sequence reads: CASSLGGAASGNTIYF. The CDR3 DNA sequence: TGTGCCAGCAGCTTGGGCGGGGCGGCCTCTGGAAACACCATATATTTT.

The rearrangement joins TRBV14 to TRBJ1-1, with a possible D match to TRBD1 (5 bases). Germline V gene data show CDR1 as SGHDN and CDR2 as FVKESK. The CDR3 runs 13 residues. The V and J ends lost 2 bases and 5 bases respectively, with 9 bases between them. The CDR3 region is CASSQPGPTEAFF. In DNA, the CDR3 is TGTGCCAGCAGCCAACCGGGACCTACTGAAGCTTTCTTT.

The chain has TRBV5-4 and TRBJ1-1, with a weak D call TRBD1 (6 bases). The germline V gene encodes CDR1 SGHNT and CDR2 YYREEE (reference sequence). V lost 2 bases and J lost 4, with 15 bases in between. CDR3 size: 15 residues. The CDR3 region is CASSFPQGRGTEAFF. The CDR3 region has the DNA TGTGCCAGCAGCTTCCCACAGGGTAGGGGCACTGAAGCTTTCTTT.

This clone appeared a few times. This chain joins TRBV15 and TRBJ2-1, with 9 bases matching TRBD2. The CDR3 runs to 16 residues. The trim removed 1 base at V and 1 base at J, leaving 2 bases unmatched. Germline V CDR1 and CDR2: LNHNV, YYDKDF (reference sequence). The CDR3 sequence is CATSRGSGRSYNEQFF. The CDR3 DNA follows: TGTGCCACCAGCAGAGGTAGCGGGAGATCCTACAATGAGCAGTTCTTC.

J is TRBJ2-5 and V is TRBV28, with no clear D. The germline V gene has CDR1 MDHEN and CDR2 SYDVKM. The germline V and J ends were trimmed by 2 bases and 5 bases, with 3 bases remaining between them. CDR3 size: 11 residues. This chain's CDR3 is CASSLGETQYF. CDR3 nucleotides: TGTGCCAGCAGTTTAGGGGAGACCCAGTACTTC.

The rearrangement joins TRBV27 to TRBJ2-5, with D tentatively TRBD1 (5 bases). Germline V CDR1 and CDR2: MNHEY, SMNVEV (reference sequence). CDR3 length equals 15 residues. V dropped 3 bases and J dropped 2 bases, with 13 bases sitting between them. The CDR3: CASSLGPGQQETQYF. CDR3 nucleotides: TGTGCCAGCAGTTTGGGGCCTGGGCAGCAAGAGACCCAGTACTTC.

The rearrangement uses TRBV28 and TRBJ2-7; TRBD2 matches at 10 bases. From germline, CDR1 is MDHEN and CDR2 SYDVKM. The CDR3 spans 13 residues. V gave up 9 bases and J gave up 0 bases; unmatched junction bases: 2. The CDR3 bases are TGTGCCAGTGGACTAGCGGACTCCTACGAGCAGTACTTC. Amino acids: CASGLADSYEQYF.

CDR3 region: CASNNPRRDYGNEQFF. CDR3 sequence (DNA): TGTGCCAGTAACAACCCTCGCCGGGACTATGGGAATGAGCAGTTCTTC. J is TRBJ2-1 and V is TRBV19, with TRBD2 matching over 7 bases. There are 16 residues in the CDR3. CDR1 and CDR2 from the germline V gene are LNHDA and SQIVND (reference sequence). With V trimmed by 7 bases and J by 7 bases, 16 bases remained unmatched.

CDR3 sequence reads: CASRGFLSDEQYF. The CDR3 DNA reads TGTGCCAGCAGGGGATTCCTTTCAGACGAGCAGTACTTC. The chain uses TRBV11-3 and TRBJ2-7; D call uncertain. The CDR3 loop spans 13 amino acids. Trimming removed 6 bases at V and 5 bases at J, with 14 bases between. The germline V gene has CDR1 SGHNT and CDR2 YENEEA.

The chain combines TRBV18 with TRBJ2-7; 7 bases line up with TRBD2. The CDR3 is made up of 13 amino acids. V dropped 3 bases and J dropped 5; count of bases not matched to a gene: 4. In germline, CDR1 is KGHSH, CDR2 LQKENI. CDR3 DNA sequence: TGTGCCAGCTCACCGGAGACTAGCCACGAGCAGTACTTC. Translated, it gives CASSPETSHEQYF.

This chain joins TRBV28 and TRBJ1-1; a possible D gene is TRBD1 (5 bases). Germline CDR1 reads MDHEN; CDR2 reads SYDVKM. The CDR3 consists of 12 residues. The V end was cut by 6 bases, the J end by 5 bases, with 10 bases between. The CDR3, as DNA: TGTGCCAGCAGATCCGGGACGACTGAAGCTTTCTTT. It specifies CASRSGTTEAFF.

The J gene is TRBJ2-3, the V gene TRBV15; D is unresolved. This CDR3 is 14 amino acids long. V was pared by 7 bases and J by 5 bases, with 16 bases between. Looked up from germline, CDR1 is LNHNV and CDR2 is YYDKDF (reference sequence). The CDR3 sequence is CATKFMGIGDTQYF. CDR3 DNA: TGTGCCACCAAGTTTATGGGGATTGGAGATACGCAGTATTTT.

The chain combines TRBV5-4 with TRBJ1-2; D not resolved. Germline CDR1 and CDR2: SGHNT and YYREEE (reference sequence). Trimming took 0 bases from V and 0 from J, leaving 15 bases between them. This CDR3 has 17 residues. In DNA, the CDR3 is TGTGCCAGCAGCTTGGCCTCGTTCGGCTTTGCTAACTATGGCTACACCTTC. This codes for CASSLASFGFANYGYTF.

The chain joins TRBV5-1 to TRBJ2-2, with 15 bases aligning to TRBD2. Germline CDR1 and CDR2: SGHRS and YFSETQ. The CDR3 runs 18 residues. V shed 1 base and J 4 bases; nucleotides not matched to a gene: 5. The CDR3 sequence is CASSLFGLAGGLTGELFF. In DNA, the CDR3 is TGCGCCAGCAGCTTGTTCGGACTAGCGGGAGGGCTCACCGGGGAGCTGTTTTTT.

The J gene is TRBJ2-5, the V gene TRBV5-1, with D maybe TRBD2 (5 bases). This CDR3 is 14 amino acids long. V lost 0 bases, J lost 7 bases, and 13 bases lay in between. CDR1 and CDR2 from the germline V gene are SGHRS and YFSETQ. The DNA of the CDR3 is TGCGCCAGCAGCTTGGCCACCTTTGGAGGGACCCAGTACTTC. Translation gives CASSLATFGGTQYF. The full variable domain, rest sourced from reference TRBV5-1 and TRBJ2-5, is KAGVTQTPRYLIKTRGQQVTLSCSPISGHRSVSWYQQTPGQGLQFLFEYFSETQRNKGNFPGRFSGRQFSNSRSEMNVSTLELGDSALYLCASSLATFGGTQYFGPGTRLLVL.

The CDR3 reads CASSTGSSIAKNIQYF. The CDR3 DNA reads as TGTGCCAGCTCTACCGGGAGCTCGATAGCCAAAAACATTCAGTACTTC. The chain uses TRBV18 and TRBJ2-4; TRBD2 is a possible D gene (6 bases). V dropped 6 bases and J dropped 0 bases, with 15 bases sitting between them. The CDR3 extends over 16 amino acids. CDR1 and CDR2 from the germline V gene are KGHSH and LQKENI.